This T cell receptor (beta chain) was recovered during a study of blood T cell repertoires in COVID-19. Study-level information: Sample material is recorded as cDNA or gDNA derived from T cells, B-cell-depleted T cells, or PBMCs.

Individuals drawn from around 24 US areas were roughly 18 to 95 years old. Original methodology: Cell counts per sample came from amplifying reference gene primers. Assay: immunoSEQ multiplex PCR; the TCRdb copy retains only in-frame clones and omits some. D and trimming were read from the DNA, whereas the V and J calls and clone size are those reported in that table. The data hold some 310,000 clones, with 85% to 90% observed a single time. This CDR3 comprises 15 residues. CDR1 and CDR2 (germline): LNHDA, SQIVND (reference sequence). The ends were cut back, 5 bases at V and 6 bases at J, with 17 bases in the middle.

Source material: PBMCs or T cells enriched from blood (not recorded which). This chain connects TRBV19 to TRBJ1-5, with a possible D match to TRBD1 (5 bases). The source is a woman aged 25 to 39 who had recovered from COVID-19. Here the CDR3 DNA reads TGTGCCAGTAGTGAAATCACAGGAGTCCGTCAGCCCCAGCATTTT. This codes for CASSEITGVRQPQHF.